The clone carrying this T cell receptor beta chain appeared once. This specimen belongs to a study of blood T cell repertoires in COVID-19. Study-level background: Acute and convalescent COVID-19 specimens originated in the United States, Italy and Spain.

Sequencing used immunoSEQ multiplex PCR; TCRdb keeps in-frame clones, though not all of them. The sample lists around 330,000 clones, roughly 90% occurring once. The CDR3 is 13 amino acids. Unmatched junction bases numbered 5, after V lost 2 bases and J lost 10 bases. Germline lookup yields CDR1 SEHNR and CDR2 FQNEAQ (reference sequence). Sample: PBMCs or T cells enriched from blood (not recorded which). The gene calls are TRBV7-9 and TRBJ2-1; TRBD2 matches at 7 bases. The TCR sequence derives from a man aged 55 to 69 who had recovered from COVID-19. The CDR3 region has the DNA TGTGCCAGCAGCTTACAGTCGGGGGGAGAGCAGTTCTTC. Encoded protein: CASSLQSGGEQFF.